The clone carrying this TCR beta chain was found once. The record originates from a study of identifying expanded T cells in peripheral blood. Trimming took off 4 bases at V and 2 bases at J, with 8 bases between the two ends. CDR3 size: 14 residues. Germline V CDR1 and CDR2: SNHLY, FYNNEI. Only in-frame clones appear in the TCRdb table, and some are missing; sequencing was by immunoSEQ multiplex PCR. The profile shows some 100,000 clones, 88% of them singletons. Collection occurred without any documented infections or immune events in donors. The chain links TRBV2 to TRBJ2-2, with a tentative D call TRBD1 (5 bases). Sequencing used blood. The receptor's source is a person aged 18 to 75 in good health. This chain's CDR3 is CASSVGVNTGELFF. Here the CDR3 DNA reads TGTGCCAGCAGTGTAGGGGTTAACACCGGGGAGCTGTTTTTT.